Listed below are T cell receptor beta chains from one sample, sequenced in a study of blood T cells in healthy people across ages. One entry per CDR3 protein, called by TCRdb with MiXCR from the 5' RACE reads. The sample shows over 1.5 million distinct CDR3 sequences, about 49% of them seen only once. The sequenced sample consisted of blood. These TCRs come from a woman aged 40 to 50 in good health. Both conserved end residues are part of each CDR3. The D gene is left open where the match is weak. Expanded clones are given a class, and other clones once, few, many or no size at all.

j_call,clone_size,d_call,v_call,cdr3_aa,cdr3_nt
TRBJ2-5,NA,TRBD2,TRBV5-1,CASSLVVGLAGEETQYF,TGCGCCAGCAGCTTGGTCGTTGGACTAGCGGGGGAAGAGACCCAGTACTTC
TRBJ1-1,few,NA,TRBV25-1,CASSEGQWGAEAFF,TGTGCCAGCAGTGAAGGACAGTGGGGGGCTGAAGCTTTCTTT
TRBJ1-1,NA,NA,TRBV19,CASDQGPPNTEAFF,TGTGCCAGTGATCAGGGACCTCCTAACACTGAAGCTTTCTTT
TRBJ2-1,NA,TRBD2,TRBV9,CASSVAGGSEQFF,TGTGCCAGCAGCGTCGCGGGGGGCAGTGAGCAGTTCTTC
TRBJ1-2,NA,NA,TRBV6-2/TRBV6-3,CASSWGAHNGYTF,TGTGCCAGCAGTTGGGGGGCACACAATGGCTACACCTTC
TRBJ1-5,NA,NA,TRBV20-1,CSAPPVGTAHSSNQPQHF,TGCAGTGCTCCCCCCGTCGGGACGGCGCATAGCAGCAATCAGCCCCAGCATTTT
TRBJ1-2,few,NA,TRBV15,CATSRDLQGVGGYTF,TGTGCCACCAGCAGAGATCTCCAGGGAGTAGGTGGCTACACCTTC
TRBJ1-2,NA,NA,TRBV12-3/TRBV12-4,CASSLSLRGYTF,TGTGCCAGCAGTTTATCCCTGAGGGGCTACACCTTC
TRBJ1-5,few,TRBD1,TRBV12-3/TRBV12-4,CASSLIQGRGSSQPQHF,TGTGCCAGCAGTTTAATTCAAGGCAGGGGGTCTAGTCAGCCCCAGCATTTT
TRBJ2-1,NA,NA,TRBV6-5,CASSYSFLDSYYNEQFF,TGTGCCAGCAGTTACTCGTTTTTGGACAGTTACTACAATGAGCAGTTCTTC
TRBJ2-1,NA,TRBD2,TRBV6-2/TRBV6-3,CASSSGGGTQFF,TGTGCCAGCAGTAGCGGGGGGGGTACGCAGTTCTTC
TRBJ2-1,NA,NA,TRBV5-1,CASRLGKEQFF,TGCGCCAGCCGCTTAGGAAAGGAGCAGTTCTTC